This T cell receptor beta chain was observed in a study of CD8+ T cells in alopecia areata. General observations from the study: Clonality exceeded that of normal scalp in lesional scalp, most notably in alopecia totalis/universalis.

Germline V CDR1 and CDR2: MNHEY, SVGAGI. V shed 2 bases and J 3 bases; nucleotides not matched to a gene: 5. The CDR3 loop spans 16 amino acids. On this clone: Its antigen remains unknown.

Once RNA had been extracted, it was reverse transcribed into cDNA to act as the sequencing template. Clones were read by immunoSEQ multiplex PCR, and TCRdb kept only the in-frame ones, dropping some. There are 87,000 or so clones in the sample; about 70% occur only once, and roughly 17% lies in the top ten. The treatment denotes: oral pan-JAK inhibitor, 5-10 mg twice daily. The sequence was collected from a human donor with alopecia areata. The source material was CD8+ T cells sorted from blood, sampled around week 46, from a patient treated with tofacitinib. The chain employs TRBV6-5 and TRBJ2-1; 9 nucleotides align to TRBD2. As DNA, the CDR3 is TGTGCCAGCAGTTACGGTGGCGGGGGGGGCTACAATGAGCAGTTCTTC. Its protein product is CASSYGGGGGYNEQFF.